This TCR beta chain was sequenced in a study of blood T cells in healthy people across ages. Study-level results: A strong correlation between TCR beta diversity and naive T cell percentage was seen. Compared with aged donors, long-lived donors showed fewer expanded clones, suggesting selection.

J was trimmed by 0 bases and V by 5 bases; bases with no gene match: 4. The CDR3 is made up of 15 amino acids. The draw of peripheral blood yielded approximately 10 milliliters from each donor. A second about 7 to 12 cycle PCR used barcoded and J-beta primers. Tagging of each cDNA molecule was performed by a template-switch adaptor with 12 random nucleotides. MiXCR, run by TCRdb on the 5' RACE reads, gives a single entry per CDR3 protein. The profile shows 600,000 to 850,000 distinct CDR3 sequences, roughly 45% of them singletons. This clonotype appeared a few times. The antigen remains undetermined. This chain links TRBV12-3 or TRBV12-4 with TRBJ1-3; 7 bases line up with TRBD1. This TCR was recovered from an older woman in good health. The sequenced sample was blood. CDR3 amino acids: CASSLTGSSGNTIYF. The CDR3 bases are TGTGCCAGCAGTCTGACAGGGTCCTCTGGAAACACCATATATTTT.